This record covers a single T cell receptor beta chain. Its antigen is unidentified. Here immunoSEQ multiplex PCR was the method, and the copy in TCRdb shows in-frame clones only, minus some. Here the sample spans some 140,000 clones, 90% to 95% being singletons. This entry comes from a study of T cell responses to AZD1222 COVID-19 vaccine. CDR1 and CDR2 (germline): SGHNT, YENEEA. CDR3 length: 19 residues. The V end lost 5 bases, the J end lost 4 bases, and 29 bases lay between the germline ends. Study-level results: At baseline, just a handful of AZD1222 recipients tested seropositive.

This chain links TRBV11-3 with TRBJ1-1; D gene unclear. The clonotype was recovered from an adult who received the AZD1222 COVID-19 vaccine. This sample comprised peripheral blood, obtained 28 days after the second AZD1222 dose. The CDR3 is CASSQRYGQVPLPFTEAFF. DNA of the CDR3: TGTGCCAGCAGCCAACGATACGGTCAGGTTCCACTCCCGTTCACTGAAGCTTTCTTT.